The T cell receptor (beta chain) under discussion was sequenced for a study of neurological immune-mediated disorders. V dropped 0 bases and J dropped 3 bases, with 12 bases sitting between them. Germline CDR1 is SGHDN and CDR2 is FVKESK. This CDR3 has 15 amino acids. Regarding the study as a whole: Healthy controls had more TCR clonal expansion than multiple sclerosis, which showed the least, whereas HTLV-1-associated myelopathy showed the most.

This clonotype was counted at least ten times. The antigen remains unidentified. TCRdb re-derived calls from the 5' RACE reads in MiXCR, one entry per CDR3 protein. This sample has approximately 70,000 distinct CDR3 sequences; around 4.2% occur once, and the top ten carry 1% to 1.5%. The origin of this receptor is a man aged 30 to 45 with multiple sclerosis. The chain couples TRBV14 to TRBJ2-7, with TRBD2 as a possible D gene (7 bases). The sample comprised PBMCs. The CDR3 region has the DNA TGTGCCAGCAGCCAAGATTTGGGGGGGCTCTACGAGCAGTACTTC. Its protein is CASSQDLGGLYEQYF.